This T cell receptor beta chain derives from a study of OX40 agonist ivuxolimab in advanced cancers. For the study at large: Every patient in dose escalation had hepatocellular carcinoma, melanoma, renal cell or head and neck cancer. Two patients with cutaneous melanoma and one with hepatocellular carcinoma, three in total, showed partial responses.

The CDR3 is 14 amino acids. V was clipped by 0 bases and J by 1 base, with 3 bases between them. The germline V gene has CDR1 MNHEY and CDR2 SVGAGI. The data were produced by immunoSEQ multiplex PCR, yet TCRdb's version contains in-frame clones alone and is incomplete. The sample consists of roughly 50,000 clones, approximately 89% of them appearing once. The cohort excluded patients with autoimmune disease history or systemic immunosuppression. This chain connects TRBV6-5 to TRBJ2-2, with D uncertain. The TCR sequence derives from an adult with an advanced solid tumor such as melanoma, head and neck, liver or kidney cancer. This sample comprised CD4+ or CD8+ T cells sorted from blood, obtained in a trial of the OX40 agonist ivuxolimab. The CDR3 is CASSYSRNTGELFF. In nucleotides, the CDR3 is TGTGCCAGCAGTTACTCGAGGAACACCGGGGAGCTGTTTTTT.